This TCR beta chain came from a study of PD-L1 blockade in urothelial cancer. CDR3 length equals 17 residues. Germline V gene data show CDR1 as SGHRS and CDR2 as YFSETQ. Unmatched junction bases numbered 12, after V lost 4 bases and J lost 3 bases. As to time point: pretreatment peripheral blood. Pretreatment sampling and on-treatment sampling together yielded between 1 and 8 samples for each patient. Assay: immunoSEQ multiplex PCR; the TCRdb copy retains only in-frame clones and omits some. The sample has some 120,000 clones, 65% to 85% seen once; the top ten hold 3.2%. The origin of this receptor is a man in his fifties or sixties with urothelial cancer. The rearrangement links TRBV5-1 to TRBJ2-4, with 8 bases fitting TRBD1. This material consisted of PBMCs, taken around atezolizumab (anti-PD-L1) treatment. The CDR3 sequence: CASSVQTGGIGKNIQYF. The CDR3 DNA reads TGCGCCAGCAGCGTGCAAACAGGGGGGATCGGCAAAAACATTCAGTACTTC.